The 32 T cell receptor beta chains below all came from one sample that was sequenced in a study of CD8 T cells in ankylosing spondylitis (dated by TCRdb to 2016 to 2017). The receptor library was made with 5' RACE. TCRdb shows the sequencer as Illumina HiSeq 2500. Using fastp trimming at Q25 and MiXCR clonotype assembly, TCRdb reanalyzed the public sequencing data and kept in-frame beta chains. Identical CDR3 proteins give one entry, which carries the most common genes and DNA. This sample has 250,000 or so distinct CDR3 sequences in its table, and around 10% of those were observed once. 6% to 7.5% of the sample goes to the ten largest clones. The source material was blood, either unsorted or a sorted T cell fraction (not recorded which). Source of these receptors: a male donor with ankylosing spondylitis or in good health (not recorded which).

This clonotype was counted only a few times. The chain is built from TRBV4-1 and TRBJ1-5, with TRBD1 matching over 7 bases. Germline CDR1 is MGHRA and CDR2 is YSYEKL. The CDR3 length is 15 residues. V was clipped by 3 bases and J by 4 bases; unmatched bases: 6. The CDR3 loop reads CASSQVWDRNQPQHF. CDR3 bases: TGCGCCAGCAGCCAGGTGTGGGACAGAAATCAGCCCCAGCATTTT.

The chain is built from TRBV12-3 or TRBV12-4 and TRBJ1-5; D ambiguous. This CDR3 spans 13 amino acids. V was pared by 10 bases and J by 3 bases, with 13 bases between. Here the CDR3 DNA reads TGTGCCACCGGCCCGTCCGCCAATCAGCCCCAGCATTTT. Its translation is CATGPSANQPQHF.

The chain employs TRBV7-2 and TRBJ2-7; D ambiguous. Germline-derived CDR1 and CDR2 are SGHTA and FQGNSA. CDR3 length: 11 residues. Trimming left V 5 bases short and J 5 bases short, with 7 bases between. The CDR3 region has the DNA TGTGCCAGCAGCCTAATCCACGAGCAGTACTTC. Encoded protein: CASSLIHEQYF.

The chain links TRBV7-8 to TRBJ2-5, with D possibly TRBD2 on 6 matching bases. V was clipped by 0 bases and J by 0 bases, with 11 bases between them. Germline CDR1 and CDR2: SGHVS and FQNEAQ. The CDR3 has 16 residues. The CDR3 DNA is TGTGCCAGCAGCTTAGCATCGGGGGAGTACCAAGAGACCCAGTACTTC. Protein sequence: CASSLASGEYQETQYF.

This clonotype was counted ten times or more. The V call is TRBV6-1, the J call TRBJ2-6; D remains unclear. This CDR3 has 13 amino acids. The V and J ends lost 8 bases and 0 bases respectively, with 5 bases between them. The germline CDR1 and CDR2 sequences are MNHNS and SASEGT. CDR3 in amino acids: CASRDSGANVLTF. The DNA of the CDR3 is TGTGCCAGCCGAGACTCTGGGGCCAACGTCCTGACTTTC.

This clonotype was detected a few times. The chain combines TRBV29-1 with TRBJ2-7; 11 bases are shared with TRBD2. There are 14 residues in the CDR3. The junction had 7 bases not matched to a gene; V was cut back by 7 bases and J by 2 bases. Germline CDR1 and CDR2: SQVTM and ANQGSEA. For the CDR3, the DNA is TGCAGCGCCCTGGGACTAGCGGAAACCTACGAGCAGTACTTC. This sequence encodes CSALGLAETYEQYF.

This clonotype was counted many times. The rearrangement uses TRBV20-1 and TRBJ1-5; D is unresolved. Germline V CDR1 and CDR2: DFQATT, SNEGSKA (reference sequence). CDR3 length: 14 amino acids. The germline V and J ends were trimmed by 3 bases and 2 bases, with 11 bases remaining between them. CDR3 nucleotides: TGCAGTGCTAGGGTATTATCGGGCAATCAGCCCCAGCATTTT. Amino acid sequence: CSARVLSGNQPQHF.

This clonotype was observed a handful of times. CDR3 protein: CSARPTSVSADTQYF. In DNA, the CDR3 is TGCAGTGCTAGACCTACTAGCGTTTCCGCAGATACGCAGTATTTT. J is TRBJ2-3 and V is TRBV20-1; 7 bases are a match to TRBD2. Germline lookup yields CDR1 DFQATT and CDR2 SNEGSKA (reference sequence). Trimming cost V 2 bases and J 4 bases; bases outside gene matches: 9. CDR3 length: 15 amino acids.

This clonotype appeared many times. The J gene is TRBJ2-5, the V gene TRBV2; D not resolved. There are 14 residues in the CDR3. Trimming shortened V by 8 bases and J by 3 bases, and 16 bases separated the two germline ends. The germline V gene has CDR1 SNHLY and CDR2 FYNNEI. CDR3 protein: CASEDLLFKETQYF. For the CDR3, the DNA is TGTGCCAGCGAAGACCTCCTATTTAAAGAGACCCAGTACTTC.

This clonotype was seen a few times. V and J are TRBV28 and TRBJ2-3; a possible D gene is TRBD1 (6 bases). Germline V CDR1 and CDR2: MDHEN, SYDVKM. The CDR3 totals 16 residues. V lost 4 bases to trimming and J lost 8 bases, with 22 bases between them. Here the CDR3 reads CASSYRSGTRVVTQYF. CDR3 coding DNA: TGTGCCAGCAGTTATCGATCAGGGACAAGGGTTGTTACGCAGTATTTT.

This clonotype was detected ten times or more. CDR3 nucleotide sequence: TGTGCCACCAGCAGGCAGGATGCAACTAATGAAAAACTGTTTTTT. Translating gives CATSRQDATNEKLFF. V and J are TRBV15 and TRBJ1-4; D unresolved. This CDR3 region has 15 residues. The V end lost 3 bases, the J end lost 0 bases, and 8 bases lay between the germline ends. The V gene's germline CDR1 is LNHNV and CDR2 YYDKDF (reference sequence).

This clonotype has only a few counts. The V and J genes are TRBV11-2 and TRBJ1-4, with 9 nucleotides matching TRBD1. V lost 6 bases to trimming and J lost 8 bases; unmatched junction nucleotides: 7. CDR1 is SGHAT, CDR2 FQNNGV, per germline. The CDR3 totals 14 residues. The CDR3 here is CASRMGQGSEKLFF. The CDR3 DNA follows: TGTGCCAGCAGGATGGGACAGGGATCCGAAAAACTGTTTTTT.

This clonotype was seen at least ten times. V is TRBV7-3 and J is TRBJ2-2, with D possibly matching TRBD2 (6 bases). With 3 bases removed from V and 5 bases from J, the gap between germline ends came to 16 bases. Looked up from germline, CDR1 is SGHTA and CDR2 is FQGTGA. The CDR3 loop spans 16 amino acids. The CDR3 DNA reads as TGTGCCAGCAGCTTGGGCCCGGGACTCAGTACCGGGGAGCTGTTTTTT. This gives the protein CASSLGPGLSTGELFF.

In its sample, this clonotype was seen many times. The chain combines TRBV5-1 with TRBJ2-1; the match to TRBD2 covers 10 bases. V lost 7 bases to trimming and J lost 8 bases; unmatched junction nucleotides: 15. From germline, CDR1 is SGHRS and CDR2 YFSETQ. The CDR3 spans 16 residues. CDR3 region: CASVLGSGGPGYEQFF. CDR3 sequence (DNA): TGCGCCAGCGTCCTCGGTAGCGGGGGGCCTGGGTATGAGCAGTTCTTC. The full variable domain, rest sourced from reference TRBV5-1 and TRBJ2-1, is KAGVTQTPRYLIKTRGQQVTLSCSPISGHRSVSWYQQTPGQGLQFLFEYFSETQRNKGNFPGRFSGRQFSNSRSEMNVSTLELGDSALYLCASVLGSGGPGYEQFFGPGTRLTVL.

With regard to this clonotype: Possible read error: a much larger clone is one base away. The chain combines TRBV12-3 or TRBV12-4 with TRBJ2-1, with 7 bases lining up with TRBD1. This CDR3 has 13 amino acids. V trimming: 6 bases; J trimming: 13 bases; junction bases outside the gene matches: 12. The CDR3 DNA reads TGTGCCAGCAGCCCCGCAGGGGGAGAGACCCAGTTCTTC. Protein product: CASSPAGGETQFF.

This clonotype was seen only a few times. The chain joins TRBV15 to TRBJ2-3, with unresolved D. The germline V gene encodes CDR1 LNHNV and CDR2 YYDKDF (reference sequence). There are 18 residues in the CDR3. The ends were cut back, 0 bases at V and 2 bases at J, with 18 bases in the middle. The CDR3 spells CATSRDLGDKFNTDTQYF. CDR3 sequence (DNA): TGTGCCACCAGCAGAGATCTGGGTGACAAATTTAACACAGATACGCAGTATTTT.

The rearrangement links TRBV2 to TRBJ2-7; D is possibly TRBD2 (6 bases). This CDR3 comprises 15 residues. Trimming cost V 5 bases and J 3 bases, with 17 bases left between them. Germline V CDR1 and CDR2: SNHLY, FYNNEI. CDR3 amino acids: CASSRDFALNYEQYF. The CDR3 DNA sequence: TGTGCCAGCAGTAGGGACTTTGCCTTGAACTACGAGCAGTACTTC.

The rearrangement joins TRBV2 to TRBJ2-7; no clear D. Germline lookup yields CDR1 SNHLY and CDR2 FYNNEI. The ends were cut back, 8 bases at V and 3 bases at J, with 20 bases in the middle. The CDR3 totals 15 residues. The DNA for the CDR3 is TGTGCCAGCCGCTTCGGATCCGCAGCCTTCTACGAGCAGTACTTC. Translated, it gives CASRFGSAAFYEQYF.

The V gene is TRBV20-1, the J gene TRBJ2-2; 9 bases map to TRBD1. Germline V gene lookup returns CDR1 DFQATT and CDR2 SNEGSKA (reference sequence). This CDR3 contains 14 residues. J was trimmed by 4 bases and V by 6 bases; bases with no gene match: 6. As DNA, the CDR3 is TGCAGTGCCCGGGGACAGGGTGGCACCGGGGAGCTGTTTTTT. Translating gives CSARGQGGTGELFF.

In its sample, this clonotype was seen many times. V gene TRBV5-1 combines with J gene TRBJ2-2; 8 nucleotides match TRBD2. CDR3 length: 16 residues. In germline, CDR1 is SGHRS, CDR2 YFSETQ. With V trimmed by 1 base and J by 6 bases, 8 bases remained unmatched. The CDR3 DNA is TGCGCCAGCAGCTTGACGGCGGGAGGAGGGTCCGGGGAGCTGTTTTTT. It encodes CASSLTAGGGSGELFF.

This clonotype was counted at least ten times. The chain employs TRBV5-1 and TRBJ2-3; D not certain. The CDR3 has 14 amino acids. CDR1 and CDR2 from the germline V gene are SGHRS and YFSETQ. V lost 3 bases and J 2 bases, leaving 10 bases between the germline ends. In DNA form, the CDR3 reads TGCGCCAGCAGCTGGGATCGACCCACAGATACGCAGTATTTT. This codes for CASSWDRPTDTQYF.

This clonotype has ten or more counts. The chain carries TRBV10-3 and TRBJ1-2; D gene unclear. This CDR3 has 14 residues. Germline loops: CDR1 ENHRY, CDR2 SYGVKD. The V end was cut by 4 bases, the J end by 1 base, with 10 bases between. The CDR3 region is CAISGTQFNYGYTF. DNA of the CDR3: TGTGCCATCAGTGGGACCCAATTTAACTATGGCTACACCTTC.

This clonotype has ten or more counts. The chain carries TRBV20-1 and TRBJ1-2, with D hard to call. The germline CDR1 and CDR2 sequences are DFQATT and SNEGSKA (reference sequence). The CDR3 runs 13 residues. V was cut by 3 bases and J by 0 bases, with 8 bases left in between. CDR3: CSASSVSNYGYTF. The CDR3 DNA is TGCAGTGCTAGTTCAGTTTCTAACTATGGCTACACCTTC.

This clonotype has ten or more counts. The chain has TRBV12-3 or TRBV12-4 and TRBJ2-3, with TRBD1 matching over 7 bases. CDR3 size: 14 residues. V shed 6 bases, J shed 2 bases, and the junction held 5 bases outside the gene matches. CDR3 DNA sequence: TGTGCCAGCAGCCCGGGACAGAACACAGATACGCAGTATTTT. Translated, it gives CASSPGQNTDTQYF.

This clonotype has a handful of counts. V usage is TRBV29-1 and J usage is TRBJ2-1; no definite D call. The CDR3 consists of 11 residues. The germline V and J ends were trimmed by 7 bases and 7 bases, with 11 bases remaining between them. Per the germline V gene, CDR1 is SQVTM and CDR2 is ANQGSEA. CDR3 amino acids: CSEKTSNEQFF. The CDR3 region has the DNA TGCAGCGAGAAGACCTCGAATGAGCAGTTCTTC.

This clonotype was seen repeatedly, ten times or more. The chain uses TRBV6-2 or TRBV6-3 and TRBJ2-1; D ambiguous. CDR1 is MNHEY, CDR2 SVGEGT, per germline. The germline V and J ends were trimmed by 6 bases and 7 bases, with 7 bases remaining between them. CDR3 size: 11 residues. CDR3 in DNA: TGTGCCAGCAGCCCCCAGAATGAGCAGTTCTTC. Its translation: CASSPQNEQFF.

There are a few counts of this clonotype. The genes are TRBV20-1 and TRBJ2-5; TRBD2 matches at 7 bases. Germline V CDR1 and CDR2: DFQATT, SNEGSKA (reference sequence). CDR3 length: 12 amino acids. After removal of 6 bases from V and 3 bases from J, the junction contained 4 bases not matched to a gene. In nucleotides, the CDR3 is TGCAGTGCCGGGACTACAGAAGAGACCCAGTACTTC. It encodes CSAGTTEETQYF.

This clonotype was seen at least ten times. The chain is built from TRBV28 and TRBJ2-1, with TRBD2 as a possible D gene (6 bases). This CDR3 is built from 14 residues. With 1 base removed from V and 7 bases from J, the gap between germline ends came to 11 bases. Germline-derived CDR1 and CDR2 are MDHEN and SYDVKM. As DNA, the CDR3 is TGTGCCAGCAGTTTATACTCGGCGGGGAATGAGCAGTTCTTC. As protein: CASSLYSAGNEQFF.

This clonotype has ten or more counts. This chain links TRBV5-6 with TRBJ2-7, with D hard to call. V lost 0 bases to trimming and J lost 3 bases, with 19 bases between them. CDR1 is SGHDT, CDR2 YYEEEE, per germline. CDR3 length equals 17 residues. CDR3 residues: CASSLGPPARQDYEQYF. CDR3 nucleotide sequence: TGTGCCAGCAGCTTGGGCCCTCCGGCGAGACAAGACTACGAGCAGTACTTC.

There are many counts of this clonotype. The rearrangement joins TRBV5-1 to TRBJ1-1; D is perhaps TRBD1 (6 bases). The ends were cut back, 0 bases at V and 3 bases at J, with 12 bases in the middle. The CDR3 consists of 15 residues. Looked up from germline, CDR1 is SGHRS and CDR2 is YFSETQ. CDR3 DNA sequence: TGCGCCAGCAGCTTGGTCGCAGGGGCCGACACTGAAGCTTTCTTT. This gives the protein CASSLVAGADTEAFF.

This clonotype was seen repeatedly, ten times or more. This chain uses TRBV20-1 with TRBJ2-1; 9 bases agree with TRBD1. V shed 5 bases, J shed 3 bases, and the junction held 5 bases outside the gene matches. CDR1 DFQATT and CDR2 SNEGSKA come from the germline V gene (reference sequence). The CDR3 spans 14 residues. The CDR3 DNA sequence: TGCAGTGCTCCCGGGACAGGGAACTACAATGAGCAGTTCTTC. Translating it yields CSAPGTGNYNEQFF.

This clonotype was detected a few times. V and J are TRBV25-1 and TRBJ1-2; unclear D gene. The ends were cut back, 4 bases at V and 4 bases at J, with 7 bases in the middle. The germline gives CDR1 MGHDK, CDR2 SYGVNS. The CDR3 contains 12 residues. CDR3 residues: CASSAMSYGYTF. The CDR3, as DNA: TGTGCCAGCAGTGCCATGTCCTATGGCTACACCTTC.